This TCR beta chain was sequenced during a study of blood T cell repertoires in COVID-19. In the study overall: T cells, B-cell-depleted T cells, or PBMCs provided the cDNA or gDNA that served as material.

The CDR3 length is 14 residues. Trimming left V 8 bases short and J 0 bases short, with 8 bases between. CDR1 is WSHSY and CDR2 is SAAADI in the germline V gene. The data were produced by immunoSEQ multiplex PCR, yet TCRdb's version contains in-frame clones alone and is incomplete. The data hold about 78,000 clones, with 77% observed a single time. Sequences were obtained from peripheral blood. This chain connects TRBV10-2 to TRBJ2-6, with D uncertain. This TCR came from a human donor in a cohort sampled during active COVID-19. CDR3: CASVMSSGANVLTF. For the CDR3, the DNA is TGCGCCAGCGTTATGAGCTCTGGGGCCAACGTCCTGACTTTC.